Shown below are 27 T cell receptor beta chains from a single sample sequenced in a study of blood T cell repertoires in COVID-19. TCRdb keeps only in-frame clones here, not all; method: immunoSEQ multiplex PCR. The sample has around 340,000 clones, about 90% seen once. The sample comprised PBMCs or T cells enriched from blood (not recorded which). The source of these receptors is a woman aged 25-40 years who had been exposed to COVID-19.

This chain links TRBV5-1 with TRBJ1-5; 8 bases are a match to TRBD1. The CDR3 runs 15 residues. J gave up 5 bases and V 4 bases, and 8 bases lay outside the gene matches. Looked up from germline, CDR1 is SGHRS and CDR2 is YFSETQ. The CDR3 coding sequence is TGCGCCAGCAGCACCGGACAGGGAGGGGATCAGCCCCAGCATTTT. Translation gives CASSTGQGGDQPQHF. The full variable domain, its missing parts supplied by reference TRBV5-1 and TRBJ1-5, is KAGVTQTPRYLIKTRGQQVTLSCSPISGHRSVSWYQQTPGQGLQFLFEYFSETQRNKGNFPGRFSGRQFSNSRSEMNVSTLELGDSALYLCASSTGQGGDQPQHFGDGTRLSIL.

This sequence joins TRBV18 and TRBJ2-7; 9 bases are shared with TRBD1. Trimming took 3 bases from V and 7 from J; bases not matched to a gene: 10. CDR1 is KGHSH, CDR2 LQKENI, per germline. The CDR3 covers 15 residues. CDR3 residues: CASSPPGQGVGEQYF. The CDR3 region has the DNA TGTGCCAGCTCACCCCCGGGACAGGGAGTCGGGGAGCAGTACTTC.

The chain has TRBV11-2 and TRBJ2-1; 8 bases fit TRBD2. Trimming removed 1 base from V and 10 bases from J; junction bases left unmatched: 9. CDR3 length: 15 residues. Germline V gives CDR1 SGHAT, CDR2 FQNNGV. CDR3 nucleotides: TGTGCCAGCAGCTTAGGTTCCGGGAGGGCCCGGGAGCAGTTCTTC. It specifies CASSLGSGRAREQFF. Variable domain in full (rest from reference TRBV11-2 and TRBJ2-1): EAGVAQSPRYKIIEKRQSVAFWCNPISGHATLYWYQQILGQGPKLLIQFQNNGVVDDSQLPKDRFSAERLKGVDSTLKIQPAKLEDSAVYLCASSLGSGRAREQFFGPGTRLTVL.

The chain employs TRBV10-1 and TRBJ1-1, with D perhaps matching TRBD1 (6 bases). Per germline, CDR1 WNHNN and CDR2 SYGVQD (reference sequence). The length of the CDR3 is 13 residues. The V gene lost 4 bases and the J gene lost 2 bases, with 8 bases spanning the gap. The CDR3 spells CASSVDSNTEAFF. CDR3 nucleotides: TGCGCCAGCAGTGTGGACAGCAACACTGAAGCTTTCTTT.

The chain combines TRBV5-1 with TRBJ2-3, with TRBD2 matching 11 bases. The CDR3 is 16 residues long. Germline V CDR1 and CDR2: SGHRS, YFSETQ. J gave up 2 bases and V 4 bases, and 6 bases lay outside the gene matches. CDR3 bases: TGCGCCAGCAGCCTCAGACTAGCGGGAAACACAGATACGCAGTATTTT. This gives the protein CASSLRLAGNTDTQYF.

The chain uses TRBV11-2 and TRBJ2-7, with a tentative D call TRBD2 (7 bases). Germline V gene sequence: CDR1 SGHAT, CDR2 FQNNGV. Between the trimmed V and J ends, which lost 1 base and 3 bases, there was a span of 19 bases. The CDR3 is 17 residues long. The CDR3 loop is CASSLGWMGGGSYEQYF. As DNA, the CDR3 is TGTGCCAGCAGCTTAGGTTGGATGGGAGGGGGAAGCTACGAGCAGTACTTC.

This clone was seen only a few times. V and J are TRBV28 and TRBJ1-5; TRBD1 matches at 7 bases. J gave up 1 base and V 6 bases, and 3 bases lay outside the gene matches. Germline loops: CDR1 MDHEN, CDR2 SYDVKM. This CDR3 region has 14 residues. CDR3 sequence reads: CASSPGGSNQPQHF. CDR3 sequence (DNA): TGTGCCAGCAGCCCAGGGGGAAGCAATCAGCCCCAGCATTTT.

The sample holds one count of this clone. As DNA, the CDR3 is TGTGCCAGCAGTGAGGCTGGACAGGGTCAACAGCCCCAGCATTTT. This encodes CASSEAGQGQQPQHF. The J gene is TRBJ1-5, the V gene TRBV2, with TRBD1 matching 8 bases. V was clipped by 3 bases and J by 7 bases; unmatched bases: 8. Germline loops: CDR1 SNHLY, CDR2 FYNNEI. CDR3 size: 15 residues.

The rearrangement joins TRBV19 to TRBJ1-5; D not resolved. The germline V and J ends were trimmed by 0 bases and 0 bases, with 12 bases remaining between them. CDR3 length: 17 residues. Germline loops: CDR1 LNHDA, CDR2 SQIVND (reference sequence). The CDR3 loop is CASSIDLVRNSNQPQHF. The CDR3 nucleotides read TGTGCCAGTAGTATAGATCTAGTCAGAAATAGCAATCAGCCCCAGCATTTT.

This clone came up a few times. The V and J genes are TRBV5-4 and TRBJ2-7; perhaps TRBD2 as D (6 bases). In germline, CDR1 is SGHNT, CDR2 YYREEE (reference sequence). V was pared by 0 bases and J by 1 base, with 14 bases between. The CDR3 runs 16 residues. The CDR3 spells CASSLDSGVGSYEQYF. CDR3 sequence (DNA): TGTGCCAGCAGCTTGGATTCGGGAGTTGGGTCCTACGAGCAGTACTTC.

The chain couples TRBV7-9 to TRBJ1-1; 8 bases are shared with TRBD1. Germline V gene data show CDR1 as SEHNR and CDR2 as FQNEAQ (reference sequence). The CDR3 runs 14 residues. With 11 bases clipped from V and 1 base from J, the junction kept 9 bases outside the gene matches. DNA for the CDR3: TGTGCCGGCTCGACCGGACAGGGGAACACTGAAGCTTTCTTT. Its translation: CAGSTGQGNTEAFF. Full variable domain (remainder filled in from reference TRBV7-9 and TRBJ1-1): DTGVSQNPRHKITKRGQNVTFRCDPISEHNRLYWYRQTLGQGPEFLTYFQNEAQLEKSRLLSDRFSAERPKGSFSTLEIQRTEQGDSAMYLCAGSTGQGNTEAFFGQGTRLTVV.

The CDR3 here is CASGPTSGRPDTQYF. The CDR3 nucleotides read TGTGCCAGCGGACCGACTAGCGGGAGACCAGATACGCAGTATTTT. This chain links TRBV21-1 with TRBJ2-3; the table gives TRBD2 as D, unverified against the DNA. TRBV21-1 is deemed a pseudogene. The CDR3 sequence is 15 residues long.

This sequence joins TRBV11-2 and TRBJ2-3; D perhaps matches TRBD2 (6 bases). CDR3 length equals 14 residues. CDR1 and CDR2 from the germline V gene are SGHAT and FQNNGV. Trimming stripped 5 bases from V and 4 bases from J, with 13 bases between. The CDR3 DNA reads TGTGCCAGCAGCCCCCGCCAGCGGGCAGATACGCAGTATTTT. As protein: CASSPRQRADTQYF. The whole variable domain, filled in from reference TRBV11-2 and TRBJ2-3, reads EAGVAQSPRYKIIEKRQSVAFWCNPISGHATLYWYQQILGQGPKLLIQFQNNGVVDDSQLPKDRFSAERLKGVDSTLKIQPAKLEDSAVYLCASSPRQRADTQYFGPGTRLTVL.

The chain combines TRBV9 with TRBJ2-2; TRBD2 might be the D (6 bases). V was trimmed by 0 bases and J by 1 base, leaving 10 bases between them. The CDR3 is 16 amino acids. Germline lookup yields CDR1 SGDLS and CDR2 YYNGEE. CDR3 sequence (DNA): TGTGCCAGCAGCGTAGGCGGGAACCTGAACACCGGGGAGCTGTTTTTT. This gives the protein CASSVGGNLNTGELFF.

This clone was seen a few times. The chain recombines TRBV7-9 with TRBJ2-7, with D possibly matching TRBD2 (6 bases). The CDR3 consists of 15 residues. V lost 1 base to trimming and J lost 3 bases, with 13 bases between them. Per germline, CDR1 SEHNR and CDR2 FQNEAQ (reference sequence). The CDR3 protein is CASSLDYGTYYEQYF. The CDR3 nucleotides are TGTGCCAGCAGCTTAGACTACGGGACTTACTACGAGCAGTACTTC.

The V and J genes are TRBV6-6 and TRBJ2-7; possibly TRBD2 for D (6 bases). The length of the CDR3 is 12 residues. V lost 7 bases and J 2 bases, leaving 9 bases between the germline ends. Looked up from germline, CDR1 is MNHNY and CDR2 is SVGAGI (reference sequence). The CDR3 coding sequence is TGTGCCAGCAAACTAGCCACCTACGAGCAGTACTTC. Translating it yields CASKLATYEQYF.

This chain connects TRBV28 to TRBJ1-1; 8 positions agree with TRBD1. Germline CDR1 MDHEN, CDR2 SYDVKM. CDR3 length: 14 residues. Trimming took 4 bases from V and 6 from J; bases not matched to a gene: 7. CDR3 in amino acids: CASSSYRGLAEAFF. In DNA form, the CDR3 reads TGTGCCAGCAGTTCATACAGGGGGTTAGCTGAAGCTTTCTTT. Full variable domain (remainder filled in from reference TRBV28 and TRBJ1-1): DVKVTQSSRYLVKRTGEKVFLECVQDMDHENMFWYRQDPGLGLRLIYFSYDVKMKEKGDIPEGYSVSREKKERFSLILESASTNQTSMYLCASSSYRGLAEAFFGQGTRLTVV.

This clone was counted a few times. V is TRBV19 and J is TRBJ2-2; perhaps TRBD1 as D (5 bases). The V and J ends lost 4 bases and 1 base respectively, with 13 bases between them. This CDR3 region has 16 residues. Looked up from germline, CDR1 is LNHDA and CDR2 is SQIVND (reference sequence). The CDR3 DNA sequence: TGTGCCAGTAGTAGACCAGTGACAGAGAACACCGGGGAGCTGTTTTTT. Its translation is CASSRPVTENTGELFF.

This clone showed up just once. This sequence joins TRBV3-1 (or the pseudogene TRBV3-2) and TRBJ2-1; TRBD2 matches at 7 bases. Germline V gives CDR1 LGHDT, CDR2 YNNKEL (reference sequence). The CDR3 runs to 19 residues. Losses at the gene ends were 1 base for V and 4 bases for J; bases not matched to a gene: 16. The CDR3 loop reads CASSQVARDYPLGYNEQFF. In nucleotides, the CDR3 is TGTGCCAGCAGCCAAGTCGCCCGGGACTACCCCCTAGGGTACAATGAGCAGTTCTTC.

V and J are TRBV19 and TRBJ1-2; TRBD1 aligns across 7 bases. The CDR3 has 14 residues. V was pared by 6 bases and J by 0 bases, with 4 bases of the junction left unmatched. Germline V CDR1 and CDR2: LNHDA, SQIVND (reference sequence). Here the CDR3 reads CASSPGQTNYGYTF. The DNA of the CDR3 is TGTGCCAGTAGCCCGGGACAGACTAACTATGGCTACACCTTC.

This clone occurred a few times. The chain combines TRBV27 with TRBJ2-1; 11 nucleotides align to TRBD2. The trim removed 2 bases at V and 6 bases at J, leaving 0 bases unmatched. Germline assignment: CDR1 MNHEY and CDR2 SMNVEV (reference sequence). This CDR3 is built from 14 residues. The CDR3 sequence: CASSLLAGGNEQFF. The CDR3 DNA sequence: TGTGCCAGCAGTTTACTAGCGGGAGGCAATGAGCAGTTCTTC.

V gene TRBV3-1 (or the pseudogene TRBV3-2) combines with J gene TRBJ1-5, with TRBD1 as a possible D gene (6 bases). Trimming took off 2 bases at V and 3 bases at J, with 14 bases between the two ends. Germline CDR1 LGHDT, CDR2 YNNKEL (reference sequence). The CDR3 spans 16 residues. CDR3 residues: CASSQSRQAPNQPQHF. The CDR3 DNA follows: TGTGCCAGCAGCCAATCCAGACAGGCGCCCAATCAGCCCCAGCATTTT.

In nucleotides, the CDR3 is TGTGCCAGCAGCCGGACAGGGGTGGTCTACGAGCAGTACTTC. This codes for CASSRTGVVYEQYF. The chain recombines TRBV6-2 or TRBV6-3 with TRBJ2-7; 9 bases agree with TRBD1. This CDR3 comprises 14 residues. Germline V CDR1 and CDR2: MNHEY, SVGEGT. With 6 bases clipped from V and 3 bases from J, the junction kept 6 bases outside the gene matches.

This chain connects TRBV2 to TRBJ2-1, with 9 positions matching TRBD2. The germline V gene encodes CDR1 SNHLY and CDR2 FYNNEI. The CDR3 is 15 amino acids. Unmatched junction bases numbered 4, after V lost 2 bases and J lost 5 bases. CDR3 in amino acids: CASSELPSGDNEQFF. CDR3 DNA: TGTGCCAGCAGTGAACTGCCTAGCGGGGACAATGAGCAGTTCTTC.

This sequence joins TRBV6-2 or TRBV6-3 and TRBJ1-5, with 7 bases identical to TRBD1. V trimming: 6 bases; J trimming: 3 bases; junction bases outside the gene matches: 11. CDR1 and CDR2 (germline): MNHEY, SVGEGT. The CDR3 covers 16 residues. CDR3: CASRPGQAPANQPQHF. The CDR3 nucleotides are TGTGCCAGCAGGCCTGGACAGGCCCCGGCCAATCAGCCCCAGCATTTT.

The V and J genes are TRBV18 and TRBJ2-2, with D tentatively TRBD2 (5 bases). V was cut by 1 base and J by 1 base, with 7 bases left in between. The CDR3 sequence is 15 residues long. Germline CDR1 and CDR2: KGHSH and LQKENI. Written as DNA, the CDR3 is TGTGCCAGCTCACCACGGGAGCTGAACACCGGGGAGCTGTTTTTT. It is translated as CASSPRELNTGELFF.

This clone was seen only a few times. The V gene is TRBV6-5, the J gene TRBJ1-1; tentatively, D is TRBD1 (6 bases). Germline V gene sequence: CDR1 MNHEY, CDR2 SVGAGI. V was shortened by 3 bases and J by 2 bases, with 10 bases between the two germline ends. The CDR3 sequence is 14 residues long. The DNA for the CDR3 is TGTGCCAGCAGTTATGGGGACACCAACACTGAAGCTTTCTTT. Translation gives CASSYGDTNTEAFF.